This T cell receptor (beta chain) was identified during a study of long-term antiretroviral therapy in people with HIV. Whole-study context: Samples from the earliest time points predate the 2015 immediate-ART recommendation by about a decade.

About this clone: What it binds is unknown.

The assay, immunoSEQ v3.0, was run at survey level. Repertoires were generated with immunoSEQ multiplex PCR, while TCRdb's copy carries only in-frame clones and drops some. Among around 28,000 clones listed, more than 85% were seen once. Notes on the study in general: HIV repertoire CDR3 lengths ranged less widely than those of controls. Someone took the blood between the mid-2000s and the late 2010s, maybe while older ART regimens were in use.

The specimen was unsorted PBMCs, collected 3.1 years after starting antiretroviral therapy. The sequence came from a man between 18 and 29 years old with HIV.

The CDR3 loop reads CASSLTGLAVTGELFF. DNA of the CDR3: TGTGCCAGCAGCTTAACGGGACTAGCTGTCACCGGGGAGCTGTTTTTT. The chain has TRBV7-3 and TRBJ2-2, with TRBD2 identical over 9 bases. This CDR3 spans 16 amino acids. V shed 0 bases, J shed 4 bases, and the junction held 3 bases outside the gene matches. Germline values: CDR1 SGHTA, CDR2 FQGTGA. Supplemented by reference TRBV7-3 and TRBJ2-2, the full variable domain reads GAGVSQTPSNKVTEKGKYVELRCDPISGHTALYWYRQSLGQGPEFLIYFQGTGAADDSGLPNDRFFAVRPEGSVSTLKIQRTERGDSAVYLCASSLTGLAVTGELFFGEGSRLTVL.